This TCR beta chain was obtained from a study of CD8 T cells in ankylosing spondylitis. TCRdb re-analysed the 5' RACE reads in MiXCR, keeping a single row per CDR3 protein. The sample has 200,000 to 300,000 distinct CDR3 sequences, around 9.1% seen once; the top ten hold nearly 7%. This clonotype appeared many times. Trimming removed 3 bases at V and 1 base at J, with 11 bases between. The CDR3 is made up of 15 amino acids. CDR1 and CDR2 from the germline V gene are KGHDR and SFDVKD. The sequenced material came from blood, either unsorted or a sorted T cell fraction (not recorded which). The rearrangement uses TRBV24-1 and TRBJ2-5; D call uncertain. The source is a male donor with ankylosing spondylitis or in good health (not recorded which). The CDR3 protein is CATSDNRETQETQYF. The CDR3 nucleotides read TGTGCCACCAGTGATAACAGAGAGACCCAAGAGACCCAGTACTTC.